Shown below are 7 T cell receptor beta chains from a single sample sequenced in a study of T cell changes during pregnancy in multiple sclerosis. Some clones are missing from TCRdb's copy, which holds only in-frame ones; the method was immunoSEQ multiplex PCR. The profile shows some 67,000 clones, roughly nine tenths of them singletons. This material consisted of peripheral blood, taken after pregnancy. These receptors were taken from a female donor with multiple sclerosis, enrolled in a pregnancy study.

This chain uses TRBV4-3 with TRBJ2-2; TRBD1 aligns across 8 bases. This CDR3 is 16 amino acids long. The junction had 5 bases not matched to a gene; V was cut back by 4 bases and J by 1 base. CDR1 and CDR2 from the germline V gene are LGHNA and YSLEER. The CDR3 sequence: CASSRLGTGNTGELFF. CDR3 sequence (DNA): TGCGCCAGCAGCCGTCTGGGGACAGGGAACACCGGGGAGCTGTTTTTT.

The CDR3 loop reads CASSFQTGSEAFF. The CDR3 DNA sequence: TGTGCCAGCAGTTTTCAGACAGGGAGTGAAGCTTTCTTT. The genes are TRBV28 and TRBJ1-1; 7 positions match TRBD1. V lost 3 bases and J lost 7; bases outside the gene matches: 5. The CDR3 consists of 13 residues. Germline CDR1 reads MDHEN; CDR2 reads SYDVKM. Full variable domain (rest looked up from reference TRBV28 and TRBJ1-1): DVKVTQSSRYLVKRTGEKVFLECVQDMDHENMFWYRQDPGLGLRLIYFSYDVKMKEKGDIPEGYSVSREKKERFSLILESASTNQTSMYLCASSFQTGSEAFFGQGTRLTVV.

This chain uses TRBV5-4 with TRBJ2-3; D may be TRBD2 (5 bases). V lost 2 bases and J lost 2, with 12 bases in between. Per germline, CDR1 SGHNT and CDR2 YYREEE (reference sequence). The CDR3 sequence is 15 residues long. CDR3 bases: TGTGCCAGCAGCTTTACGACTATCGACACAGATACGCAGTATTTT. This translates into CASSFTTIDTDTQYF.

This clone was found once. The chain uses TRBV10-3 and TRBJ2-5; D not certain. In germline, CDR1 is ENHRY, CDR2 SYGVKD. Trimming left V 7 bases short and J 2 bases short, with 8 bases between. This CDR3 has 12 amino acids. The CDR3 bases are TGTGCCATCACCCCTCTGCAAGAGACCCAGTACTTC. Residues: CAITPLQETQYF.

The genes are TRBV30 and TRBJ2-1; tentatively, D is TRBD1 (6 bases). In germline, CDR1 is GTSNPN, CDR2 SVGIG (reference sequence). This CDR3 contains 12 residues. The ends were cut back, 6 bases at V and 8 bases at J, with 14 bases in the middle. CDR3 nucleotides: TGTGCCTGCGAGGGGGTTGCCCATGAGCAGTTCTTC. Its translation is CACEGVAHEQFF.

This sequence joins TRBV5-4 and TRBJ2-3; D not certain. The CDR3 covers 14 residues. The ends were cut back, 2 bases at V and 0 bases at J, with 7 bases in the middle. Germline V gene data show CDR1 as SGHNT and CDR2 as YYREEE (reference sequence). CDR3 loop: CASSFRTSTDTQYF. In DNA, the CDR3 is TGTGCCAGCAGCTTTCGCACTAGCACAGATACGCAGTATTTT.

The chain recombines TRBV6-1 with TRBJ1-2, with 9 bases that match TRBD1. The CDR3 contains 13 residues. Germline-derived CDR1 and CDR2 are MNHNS and SASEGT. V shed 6 bases, J shed 6 bases, and the junction held 5 bases outside the gene matches. Written as DNA, the CDR3 is TGTGCCAGCAGGCGGACAGGGGAGGATGGCTACACCTTC. The encoded protein is CASRRTGEDGYTF.